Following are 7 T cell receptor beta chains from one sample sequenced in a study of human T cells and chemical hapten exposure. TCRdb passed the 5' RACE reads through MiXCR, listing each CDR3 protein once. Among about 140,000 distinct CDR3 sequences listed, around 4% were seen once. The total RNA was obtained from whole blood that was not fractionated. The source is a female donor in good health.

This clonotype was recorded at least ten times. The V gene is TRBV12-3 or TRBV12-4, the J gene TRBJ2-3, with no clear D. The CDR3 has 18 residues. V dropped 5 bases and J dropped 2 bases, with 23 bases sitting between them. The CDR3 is CASSLIYRRSTDTDTQYF. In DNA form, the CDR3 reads TGTGCCAGCAGTCTCATCTATCGGCGGTCGACTGACACAGATACGCAGTATTTT.

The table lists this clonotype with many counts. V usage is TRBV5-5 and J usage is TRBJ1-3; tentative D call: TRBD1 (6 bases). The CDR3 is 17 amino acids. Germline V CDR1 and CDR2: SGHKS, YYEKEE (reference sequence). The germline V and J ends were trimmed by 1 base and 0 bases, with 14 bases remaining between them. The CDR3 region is CASSLLRGTHSGNTIYF. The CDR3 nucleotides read TGTGCCAGCAGCTTGTTAAGGGGGACGCACTCTGGAAACACCATATATTTT.

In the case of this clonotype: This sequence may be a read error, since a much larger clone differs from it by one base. The CDR3 protein is CASSEYVSGTTEAFF. CDR3 sequence (DNA): TGTGCCAGCAGTGAATATGTTTCGGGGACTACTGAAGCTTTCTTT. The chain has TRBV6-1 and TRBJ1-1, with D possibly TRBD1 on 5 matching bases. The CDR3 is 15 amino acids. Trimming cost V 2 bases and J 5 bases, with 15 bases left between them. Germline-derived CDR1 and CDR2 are MNHNS and SASEGT.

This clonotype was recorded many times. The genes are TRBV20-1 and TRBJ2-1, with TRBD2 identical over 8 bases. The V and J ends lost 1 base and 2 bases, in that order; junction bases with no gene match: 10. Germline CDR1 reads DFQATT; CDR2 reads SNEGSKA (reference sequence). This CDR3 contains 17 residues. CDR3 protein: CSARVPGAGETYNEQFF. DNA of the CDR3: TGCAGTGCTAGAGTCCCAGGAGCGGGGGAAACCTACAATGAGCAGTTCTTC.

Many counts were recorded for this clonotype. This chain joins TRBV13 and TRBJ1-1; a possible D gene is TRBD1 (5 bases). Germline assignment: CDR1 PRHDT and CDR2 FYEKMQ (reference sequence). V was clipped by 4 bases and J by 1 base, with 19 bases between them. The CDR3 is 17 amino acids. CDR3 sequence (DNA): TGTGCCAGCAGCTCCACAAGGGCGACAGAGAAGAACACTGAAGCTTTCTTT. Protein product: CASSSTRATEKNTEAFF.

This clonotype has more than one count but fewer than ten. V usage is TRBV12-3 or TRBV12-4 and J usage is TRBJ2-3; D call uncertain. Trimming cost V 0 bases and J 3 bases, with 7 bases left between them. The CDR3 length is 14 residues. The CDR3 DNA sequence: TGTGCCAGCAGTTTAGCGCTAGGTACAGATACGCAGTATTTT. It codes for CASSLALGTDTQYF.

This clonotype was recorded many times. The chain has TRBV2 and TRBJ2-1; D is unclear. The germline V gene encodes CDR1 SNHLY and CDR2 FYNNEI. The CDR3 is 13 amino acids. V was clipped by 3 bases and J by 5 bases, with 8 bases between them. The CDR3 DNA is TGTGCCAGCAGTGACCCAGGCCACAATGAGCAGTTCTTC. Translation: CASSDPGHNEQFF.